This TCR beta chain was captured in a study of cytomegalovirus exposure and HLA in healthy donors. At the level of the study: Earlier results showed approximately 110 million unique TCR beta sequences derived from roughly 180 million T cells.

The PCR was carried out with 60 Vbeta primers and 13 Jbeta primers. Only in-frame clones appear in the TCRdb table, and some are missing; sequencing was by immunoSEQ multiplex PCR. The sample shows 95,000 to 150,000 clones, 77% of them seen only once. Trimming cost V 0 bases and J 0 bases; bases outside gene matches: 4. Germline V gene data show CDR1 as MNHNY and CDR2 as SVGAGI (reference sequence). There are 16 residues in the CDR3. The sequencing input was PBMCs. The chain carries TRBV6-6 and TRBJ1-1; TRBD1 matches at 7 bases. The sequence came from a human donor in good health. In DNA, the CDR3 is TGTGCCAGCAGTTACTCGGGGACAGAGATGAACACTGAAGCTTTCTTT. Translation: CASSYSGTEMNTEAFF.